Below, 9 T cell receptor beta chains from the same sample are listed, as sequenced in a study of blood T cell repertoires in COVID-19. Clones were sequenced by immunoSEQ multiplex PCR, and TCRdb holds only the in-frame ones, with some missing. This repertoire shows 280,000 or so clones, approximately 83% found once; its top ten account for roughly 2.2%. The sample was PBMCs or T cells enriched from blood (not recorded which). The source of these receptors is a man aged 25-40 years who had recovered from COVID-19.

This clone occurred a few times. The CDR3 nucleotides read TGTGCCAGCAGCTTACAGGGGATAAGCGGTGAAGCTTTCTTT. It is translated as CASSLQGISGEAFF. The V call is TRBV11-2, the J call TRBJ1-1; D possibly corresponds to TRBD1 (6 bases). Germline V gives CDR1 SGHAT, CDR2 FQNNGV. V was shortened by 2 bases and J by 7 bases, with 14 bases between the two germline ends. This CDR3 comprises 14 residues. Combining the CDR3 with reference TRBV11-2 and TRBJ1-1 gives the whole variable domain EAGVAQSPRYKIIEKRQSVAFWCNPISGHATLYWYQQILGQGPKLLIQFQNNGVVDDSQLPKDRFSAERLKGVDSTLKIQPAKLEDSAVYLCASSLQGISGEAFFGQGTRLTVV.

The chain joins TRBV9 to TRBJ2-1; the match to TRBD1 covers 8 bases. This CDR3 spans 15 amino acids. After removal of 2 bases from V and 9 bases from J, the junction contained 10 bases not matched to a gene. Looked up from germline, CDR1 is SGDLS and CDR2 is YYNGEE. CDR3 nucleotides: TGTGCCAGCAGCGTTTCTGGATCAGGGGGCTCTGAGCAGTTCTTC. It codes for CASSVSGSGGSEQFF.

This clone came up a few times. V and J are TRBV18 and TRBJ2-7; TRBD1 matches 8 bases. CDR3 length: 14 amino acids. Germline loops: CDR1 KGHSH, CDR2 LQKENI. V was pared by 2 bases and J by 6 bases, with 6 bases of the junction left unmatched. CDR3 amino acids: CASSPEAGGFEQYF. The DNA of the CDR3 is TGTGCCAGCTCACCAGAGGCAGGGGGCTTCGAGCAGTACTTC.

V gene TRBV5-6 combines with J gene TRBJ1-2; 7 positions agree with TRBD1. Germline CDR1 and CDR2: SGHDT and YYEEEE. V shed 2 bases and J 13 bases; nucleotides not matched to a gene: 5. The CDR3 has 11 residues. CDR3 nucleotide sequence: TGTGCCAGCAGCTTAGGACAGGCGGCCACCTTC. Translated: CASSLGQAATF.

The V call is TRBV5-1, the J call TRBJ2-7; 8 bases align to TRBD2. The CDR3 runs 16 residues. J lost 0 bases, V lost 3 bases, and 8 bases had no gene match. CDR1 is SGHRS and CDR2 is YFSETQ in the germline V gene. The DNA for the CDR3 is TGCGCCAGCAGCTCGTCGACTAGCGTGGCCTCCTACGAGCAGTACTTC. Encoded protein: CASSSSTSVASYEQYF.

The sample holds one count of this clone. The genes are TRBV7-3 and TRBJ2-5, with 7 bases fitting TRBD2. Germline CDR1 is SGHTA and CDR2 is FQGTGA. The CDR3 covers 13 residues. J gave up 4 bases and V 5 bases, and 4 bases lay outside the gene matches. The CDR3 DNA reads as TGTGCCAGCAGCCCGGGGGGAGGAGAGACCCAGTACTTC. It codes for CASSPGGGETQYF.

This clone appeared a few times. This CDR3 is CASSLGGQGTRYNTIYF. DNA of the CDR3: TGTGCCAGCAGCTTAGGGGGGCAGGGGACGCGGTACAACACCATATATTTT. J is TRBJ1-3 and V is TRBV7-6; TRBD1 is a possible D gene (6 bases). The CDR3 sequence is 17 residues long. CDR1 is SGHVS and CDR2 is FNYEAQ in the germline V gene. V was cut by 1 base and J by 7 bases, with 20 bases left in between.

This clone was counted a single time. The gene calls are TRBV3-1 (or the pseudogene TRBV3-2) and TRBJ2-3; TRBD2 aligns across 8 bases. CDR1 LGHDT and CDR2 YNNKEL come from the germline V gene (reference sequence). CDR3 length: 16 amino acids. V lost 0 bases, J lost 1 base, and 3 bases stayed unmatched. DNA for the CDR3: TGTGCCAGCAGCCAAGAGCGGGGGGCCCGCACAGATACGCAGTATTTT. This codes for CASSQERGARTDTQYF.

The chain carries TRBV2 and TRBJ1-2, with unresolved D. The CDR3 covers 14 residues. V was trimmed by 4 bases and J by 0 bases, leaving 9 bases between them. CDR1 is SNHLY, CDR2 FYNNEI, per germline. The CDR3 DNA reads TGTGCCAGCAGTGGCGCCCGAGCTAACTATGGCTACACCTTC. It codes for CASSGARANYGYTF.